The 5 T cell receptor beta chains below come from one sample, sequenced in a study of blood T cell repertoires in COVID-19. Generated by immunoSEQ multiplex PCR, the TCRdb table keeps only in-frame clones and is missing some. Of 300,000 to 350,000 clones listed, 70% to 90% are singletons. The sequencing sample was made of PBMCs or T cells enriched from blood (not recorded which). These receptors originate from a young man who had recovered from COVID-19.

The V and J genes are TRBV27 and TRBJ1-6, with a possible D match to TRBD1 (6 bases). V shed 5 bases and J shed 13 bases, with 12 bases lying between them. The CDR3 length is 12 residues. The germline gives CDR1 MNHEY, CDR2 SMNVEV (reference sequence). The CDR3 sequence: CASSATGSPLHF. The CDR3 DNA reads as TGTGCCAGCAGTGCGACAGGATCGCCCCTCCACTTT.

The V gene is TRBV7-2, the J gene TRBJ2-6; the match to TRBD1 covers 7 bases. Germline V gene sequence: CDR1 SGHTA, CDR2 FQGNSA. This CDR3 spans 16 amino acids. Unmatched junction bases numbered 5, after V lost 4 bases and J lost 2 bases. The CDR3 DNA is TGTGCCAGCAGCTATAACACAGGGGCTGGGGCCAACGTCCTGACTTTC. Translation gives CASSYNTGAGANVLTF.

CDR3 amino acids: CASSGGGVIYYGYTF. The CDR3 DNA follows: TGTGCCAGCAGTGGTGGAGGGGTAATATACTATGGCTACACCTTC. The V gene is TRBV2, the J gene TRBJ1-2; D is perhaps TRBD1 (5 bases). The germline V gene encodes CDR1 SNHLY and CDR2 FYNNEI. V was cut by 4 bases and J by 3 bases, with 15 bases left in between. The CDR3 is made up of 15 amino acids.

The chain recombines TRBV19 with TRBJ1-5, with D possibly TRBD1 on 6 matching bases. Germline CDR1 and CDR2: LNHDA and SQIVND (reference sequence). This CDR3 is built from 14 residues. V lost 5 bases, J lost 7 bases, and 15 bases lay in between. In DNA form, the CDR3 reads TGTGCCAGTAGTTACAGGGACGTGGGACAGCCCCAGCATTTT. It yields the protein CASSYRDVGQPQHF.

V and J are TRBV25-1 and TRBJ2-5, with D possibly being TRBD2 (7 bases). Germline assignment: CDR1 MGHDK and CDR2 SYGVNS. This CDR3 comprises 17 residues. The V and J ends lost 0 bases and 1 base respectively, with 15 bases between them. CDR3 DNA sequence: TGTGCCAGCAGTGAATATGCCGGGGGGCTGGGCCAAGAGACCCAGTACTTC. As protein: CASSEYAGGLGQETQYF.